This T cell receptor beta chain was recorded in a study of graft-versus-host responses after intestinal transplantation. Whole-study context: Anti-thymocyte globulin induction, then tacrolimus and steroids for 3 to 4 years, went to all recipients. Findings and caveats of the study: Levels of circulating GvH clones at their peak were associated with early post-transplant HvG declines. Graft-donor T cell macrochimerism in patients accompanied high graft-versus-host to host-versus-graft clonal ratios in allografts. Investigators detected GvH clones in recipient marrow, with some emerging earlier in ileum or blood.

About this clone itself: The antigen is unknown.

Germline-derived CDR1 and CDR2 are SEHNR and FQNEAQ (reference sequence). The ends were cut back, 5 bases at V and 5 bases at J, with 16 bases in the middle. This CDR3 spans 15 amino acids. Measured with immunoSEQ multiplex PCR; TCRdb has only the in-frame clones, and not every one. Among around 23,000 clones listed, around 78% were seen once. Intraepithelial plus lamina propria lymphocytes were released by processing graft tissue. This sequence was found in a human patient who received an intestinal transplant, so some T cells may come from the graft donor. V gene TRBV7-9 combines with J gene TRBJ1-5; the D is unclear. The specimen was ileum tissue, collected 12 days after intestinal transplant. CDR3 DNA: TGTGCCAGCAGCGGATCAGGCCCGGTAGATCAGCCCCAGCATTTT. The encoded protein is CASSGSGPVDQPQHF. Complete variable domain (other parts from reference TRBV7-9 and TRBJ1-5): DTGVSQNPRHKITKRGQNVTFRCDPISEHNRLYWYRQTLGQGPEFLTYFQNEAQLEKSRLLSDRFSAERPKGSFSTLEIQRTEQGDSAMYLCASSGSGPVDQPQHFGDGTRLSIL.